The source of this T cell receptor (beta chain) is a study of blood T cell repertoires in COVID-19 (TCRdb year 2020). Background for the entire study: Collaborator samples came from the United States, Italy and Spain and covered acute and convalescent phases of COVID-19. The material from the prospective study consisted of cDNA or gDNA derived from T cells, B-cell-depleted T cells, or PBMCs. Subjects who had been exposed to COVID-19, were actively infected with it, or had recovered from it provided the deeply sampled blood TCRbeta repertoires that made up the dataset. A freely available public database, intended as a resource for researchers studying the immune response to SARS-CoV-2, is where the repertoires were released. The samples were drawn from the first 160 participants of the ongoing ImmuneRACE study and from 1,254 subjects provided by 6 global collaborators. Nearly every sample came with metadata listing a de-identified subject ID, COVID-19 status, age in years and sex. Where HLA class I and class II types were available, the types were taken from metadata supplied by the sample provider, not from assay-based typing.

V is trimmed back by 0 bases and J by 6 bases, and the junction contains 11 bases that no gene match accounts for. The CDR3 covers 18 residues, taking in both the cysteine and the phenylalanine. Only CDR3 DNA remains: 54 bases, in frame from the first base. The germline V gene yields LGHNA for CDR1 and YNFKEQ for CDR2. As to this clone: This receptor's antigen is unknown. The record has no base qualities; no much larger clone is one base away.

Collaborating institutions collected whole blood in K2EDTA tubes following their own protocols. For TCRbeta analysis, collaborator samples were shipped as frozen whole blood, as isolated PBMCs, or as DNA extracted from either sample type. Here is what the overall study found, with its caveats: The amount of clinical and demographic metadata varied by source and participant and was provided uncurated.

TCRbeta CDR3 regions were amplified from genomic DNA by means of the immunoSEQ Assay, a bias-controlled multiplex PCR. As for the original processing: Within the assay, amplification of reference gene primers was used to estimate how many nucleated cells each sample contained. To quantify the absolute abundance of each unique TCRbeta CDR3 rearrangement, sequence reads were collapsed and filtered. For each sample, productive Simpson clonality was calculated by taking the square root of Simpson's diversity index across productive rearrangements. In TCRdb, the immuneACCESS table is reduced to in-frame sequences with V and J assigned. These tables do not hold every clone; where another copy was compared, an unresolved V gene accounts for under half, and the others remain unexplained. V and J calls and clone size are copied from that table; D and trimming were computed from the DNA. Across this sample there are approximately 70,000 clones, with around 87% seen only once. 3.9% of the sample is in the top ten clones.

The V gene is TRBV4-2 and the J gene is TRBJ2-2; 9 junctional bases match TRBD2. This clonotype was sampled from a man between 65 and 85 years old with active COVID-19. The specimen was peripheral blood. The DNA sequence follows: TGTGCCAGCAGCCAAGATGGGGGACTCGCGGGAGGGGCCGGGGAGCTGTTTTTT. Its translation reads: CASSQDGGLAGGAGELFF.